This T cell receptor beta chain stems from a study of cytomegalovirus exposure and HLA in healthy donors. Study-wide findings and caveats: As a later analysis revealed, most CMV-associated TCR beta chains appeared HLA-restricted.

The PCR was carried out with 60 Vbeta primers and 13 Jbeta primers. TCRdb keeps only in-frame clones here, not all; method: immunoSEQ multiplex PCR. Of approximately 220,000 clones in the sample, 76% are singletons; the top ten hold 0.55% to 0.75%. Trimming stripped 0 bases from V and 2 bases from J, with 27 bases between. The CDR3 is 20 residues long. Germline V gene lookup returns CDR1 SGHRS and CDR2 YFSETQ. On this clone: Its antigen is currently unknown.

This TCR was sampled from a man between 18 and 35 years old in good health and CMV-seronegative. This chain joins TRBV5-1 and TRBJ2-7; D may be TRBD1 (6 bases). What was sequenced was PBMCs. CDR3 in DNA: TGCGCCAGCAGCTTGGCCCAGGTCAGCACCGGGACAACAAATCCCTACGAGCAGTACTTC. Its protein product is CASSLAQVSTGTTNPYEQYF.